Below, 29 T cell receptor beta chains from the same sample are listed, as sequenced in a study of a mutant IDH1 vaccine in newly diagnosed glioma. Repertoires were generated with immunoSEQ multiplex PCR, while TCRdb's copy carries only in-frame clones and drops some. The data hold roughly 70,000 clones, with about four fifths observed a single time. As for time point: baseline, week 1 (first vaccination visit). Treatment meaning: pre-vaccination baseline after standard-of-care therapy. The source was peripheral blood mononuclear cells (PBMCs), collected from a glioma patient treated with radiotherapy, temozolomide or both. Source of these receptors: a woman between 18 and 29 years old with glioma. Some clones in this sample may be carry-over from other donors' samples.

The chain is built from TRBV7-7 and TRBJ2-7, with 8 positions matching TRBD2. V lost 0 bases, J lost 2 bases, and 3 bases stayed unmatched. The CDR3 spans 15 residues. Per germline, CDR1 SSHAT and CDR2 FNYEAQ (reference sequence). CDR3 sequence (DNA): TGTGCCAGCAGCTTAGCGCACGGGGGGGCCTACGAGCAGTACTTC. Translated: CASSLAHGGAYEQYF.

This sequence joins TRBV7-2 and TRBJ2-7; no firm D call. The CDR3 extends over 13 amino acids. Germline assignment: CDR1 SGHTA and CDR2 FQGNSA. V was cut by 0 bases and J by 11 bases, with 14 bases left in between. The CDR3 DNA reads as TGTGCCAGCAGCTTAGCCCTGGGCCCCGTTAAGTACTTC. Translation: CASSLALGPVKYF.

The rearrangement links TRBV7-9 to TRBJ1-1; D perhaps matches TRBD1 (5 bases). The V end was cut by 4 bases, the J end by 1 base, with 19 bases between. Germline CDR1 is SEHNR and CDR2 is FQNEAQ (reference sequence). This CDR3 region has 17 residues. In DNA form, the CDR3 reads TGTGCCAGCAGCTGGGGGACCAGGGTGAAGGGGAACACTGAAGCTTTCTTT. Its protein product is CASSWGTRVKGNTEAFF. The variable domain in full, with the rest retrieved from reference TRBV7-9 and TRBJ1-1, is DTGVSQNPRHKITKRGQNVTFRCDPISEHNRLYWYRQTLGQGPEFLTYFQNEAQLEKSRLLSDRFSAERPKGSFSTLEIQRTEQGDSAMYLCASSWGTRVKGNTEAFFGQGTRLTVV.

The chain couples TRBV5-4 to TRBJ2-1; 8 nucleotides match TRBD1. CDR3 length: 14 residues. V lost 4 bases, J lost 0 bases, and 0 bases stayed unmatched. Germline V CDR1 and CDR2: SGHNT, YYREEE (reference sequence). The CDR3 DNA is TGTGCCAGCAGCGGACAGGGCTCCTACAATGAGCAGTTCTTC. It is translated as CASSGQGSYNEQFF.

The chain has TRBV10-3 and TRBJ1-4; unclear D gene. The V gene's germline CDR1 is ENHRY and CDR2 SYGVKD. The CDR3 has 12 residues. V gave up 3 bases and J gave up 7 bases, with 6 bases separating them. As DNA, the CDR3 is TGTGCCATCAGTGAACTTGCTGAAAAACTGTTTTTT. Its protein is CAISELAEKLFF.

DNA for the CDR3: TGTGCCAGCAGCCACCTGGGGGGGCTGTACGAGCAGTACTTC. Translated, it gives CASSHLGGLYEQYF. The V and J genes are TRBV5-6 and TRBJ2-7; D might be TRBD2 (7 bases). V gave up 4 bases and J gave up 4 bases, with 15 bases separating them. The CDR3 length is 14 residues. The germline V gene encodes CDR1 SGHDT and CDR2 YYEEEE.

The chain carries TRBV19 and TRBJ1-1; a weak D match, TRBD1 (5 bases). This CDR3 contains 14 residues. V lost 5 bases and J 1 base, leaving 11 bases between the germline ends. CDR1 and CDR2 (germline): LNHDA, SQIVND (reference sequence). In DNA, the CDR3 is TGTGCCAGTAGTGACAGAAGCGCGAACACTGAAGCTTTCTTT. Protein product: CASSDRSANTEAFF.

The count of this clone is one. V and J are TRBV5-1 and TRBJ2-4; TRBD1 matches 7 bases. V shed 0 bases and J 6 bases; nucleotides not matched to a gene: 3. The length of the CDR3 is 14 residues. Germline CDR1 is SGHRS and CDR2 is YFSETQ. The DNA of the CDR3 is TGCGCCAGCAGCTTGGACCCAGGGGGAAACATTCAGTACTTC. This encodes CASSLDPGGNIQYF.

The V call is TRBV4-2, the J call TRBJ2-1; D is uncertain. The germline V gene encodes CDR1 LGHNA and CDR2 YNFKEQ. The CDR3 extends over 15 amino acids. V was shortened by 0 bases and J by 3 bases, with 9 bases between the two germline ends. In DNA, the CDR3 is TGTGCCAGCAGCCAAGAAGTGGGCTTCTACAATGAGCAGTTCTTC. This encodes CASSQEVGFYNEQFF.

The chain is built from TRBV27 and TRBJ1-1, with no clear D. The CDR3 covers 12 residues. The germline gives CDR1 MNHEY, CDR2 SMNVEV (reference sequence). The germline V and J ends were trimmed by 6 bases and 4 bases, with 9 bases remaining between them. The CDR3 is CASSKHPTEAFF. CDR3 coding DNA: TGTGCCAGCAGCAAACACCCCACTGAAGCTTTCTTT.

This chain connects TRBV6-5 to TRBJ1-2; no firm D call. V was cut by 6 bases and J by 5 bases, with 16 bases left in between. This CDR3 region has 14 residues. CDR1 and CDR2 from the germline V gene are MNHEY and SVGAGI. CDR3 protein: CASRTFDRPYGYTF. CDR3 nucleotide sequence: TGTGCCAGCAGGACCTTCGACCGCCCTTATGGCTACACCTTC.

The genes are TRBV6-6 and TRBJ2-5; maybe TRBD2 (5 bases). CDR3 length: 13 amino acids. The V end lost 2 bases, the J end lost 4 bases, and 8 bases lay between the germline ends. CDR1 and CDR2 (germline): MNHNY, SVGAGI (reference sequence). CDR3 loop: CASSYKRRETQYF. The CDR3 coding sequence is TGTGCCAGCAGTTACAAGCGGCGAGAGACCCAGTACTTC.

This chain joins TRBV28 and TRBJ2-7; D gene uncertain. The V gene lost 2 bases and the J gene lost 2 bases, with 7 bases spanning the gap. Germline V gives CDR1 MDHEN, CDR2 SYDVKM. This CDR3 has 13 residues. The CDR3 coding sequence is TGTGCCAGCAGTTTAGGCGGCCCCTACGAGCAGTACTTC. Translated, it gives CASSLGGPYEQYF.

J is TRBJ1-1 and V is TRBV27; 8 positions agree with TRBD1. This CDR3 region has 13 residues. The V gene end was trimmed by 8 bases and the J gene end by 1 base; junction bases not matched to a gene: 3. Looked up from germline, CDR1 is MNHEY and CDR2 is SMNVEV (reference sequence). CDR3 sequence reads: CASRTGTNTEAFF. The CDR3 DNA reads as TGTGCCAGCCGGACAGGGACGAACACTGAAGCTTTCTTT.

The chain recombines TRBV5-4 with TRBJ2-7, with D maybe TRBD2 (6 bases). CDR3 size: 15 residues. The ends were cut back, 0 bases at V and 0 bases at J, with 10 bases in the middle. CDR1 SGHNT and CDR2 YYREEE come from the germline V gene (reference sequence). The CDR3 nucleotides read TGTGCCAGCAGCTTGGATCTAGCGCTCTCCTACGAGCAGTACTTC. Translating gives CASSLDLALSYEQYF. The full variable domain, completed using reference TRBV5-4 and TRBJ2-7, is ETGVTQSPTHLIKTRGQQVTLRCSSQSGHNTVSWYQQALGQGPQFIFQYYREEENGRGNFPPRFSGLQFPNYSSELNVNALELDDSALYLCASSLDLALSYEQYFGPGTRLTVT.

CDR3 protein: CASSRGGTGSEQYF. The CDR3 coding sequence is TGTGCCAGCAGTAGGGGCGGGACAGGGAGCGAGCAGTACTTC. The chain combines TRBV27 with TRBJ2-7, with TRBD1 matching over 9 bases. V gave up 5 bases and J gave up 6 bases; unmatched junction bases: 8. The CDR3 totals 14 residues. From germline, CDR1 is MNHEY and CDR2 SMNVEV (reference sequence).

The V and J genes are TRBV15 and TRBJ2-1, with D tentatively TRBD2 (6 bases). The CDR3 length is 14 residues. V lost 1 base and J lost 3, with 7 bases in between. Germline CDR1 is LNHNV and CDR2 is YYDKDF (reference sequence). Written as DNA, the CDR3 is TGTGCCACCAGCAGAGTCGGGAGCTACAATGAGCAGTTCTTC. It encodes CATSRVGSYNEQFF.

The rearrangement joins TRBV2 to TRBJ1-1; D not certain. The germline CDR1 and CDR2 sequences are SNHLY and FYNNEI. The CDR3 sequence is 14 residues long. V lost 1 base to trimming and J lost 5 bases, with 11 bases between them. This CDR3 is CASSEEGRRTEAFF. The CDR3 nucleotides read TGTGCCAGCAGTGAAGAGGGTCGGAGGACTGAAGCTTTCTTT.

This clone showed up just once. CDR3 region: CASIGRRESYEQYF. The CDR3 DNA is TGTGCCAGCATAGGCAGGCGAGAATCCTACGAGCAGTACTTC. The chain couples TRBV6-1 to TRBJ2-7; D not resolved. The length of the CDR3 is 14 residues. CDR1 is MNHNS, CDR2 SASEGT, per germline. V lost 7 bases, J lost 1 base, and 14 bases lay in between.

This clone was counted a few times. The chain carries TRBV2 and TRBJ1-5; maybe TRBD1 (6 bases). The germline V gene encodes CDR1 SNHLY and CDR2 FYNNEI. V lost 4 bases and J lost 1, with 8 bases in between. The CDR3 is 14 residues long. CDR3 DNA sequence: TGTGCCAGCAGTGGAGGGGGGAGCAATCAGCCCCAGCATTTT. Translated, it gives CASSGGGSNQPQHF.

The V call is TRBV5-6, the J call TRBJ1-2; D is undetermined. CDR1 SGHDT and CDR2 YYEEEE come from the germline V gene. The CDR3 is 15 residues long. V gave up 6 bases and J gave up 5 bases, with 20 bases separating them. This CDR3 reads CASTTGVRLQYGYTF. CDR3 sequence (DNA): TGTGCCAGCACGACCGGGGTCCGCCTTCAATATGGCTACACCTTC.

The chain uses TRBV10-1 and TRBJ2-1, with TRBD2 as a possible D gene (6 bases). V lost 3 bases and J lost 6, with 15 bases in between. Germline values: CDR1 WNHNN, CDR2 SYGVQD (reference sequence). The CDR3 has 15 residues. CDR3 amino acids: CASSDIRGSINEQFF. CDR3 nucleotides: TGCGCCAGCAGTGATATCCGGGGGAGTATCAATGAGCAGTTCTTC.

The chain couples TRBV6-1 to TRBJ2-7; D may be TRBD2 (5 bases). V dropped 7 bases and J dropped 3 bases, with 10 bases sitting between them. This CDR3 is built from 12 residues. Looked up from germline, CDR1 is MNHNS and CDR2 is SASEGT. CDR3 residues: CASTLSGYEQYF. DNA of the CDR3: TGTGCCAGCACCCTAAGCGGCTACGAGCAGTACTTC.

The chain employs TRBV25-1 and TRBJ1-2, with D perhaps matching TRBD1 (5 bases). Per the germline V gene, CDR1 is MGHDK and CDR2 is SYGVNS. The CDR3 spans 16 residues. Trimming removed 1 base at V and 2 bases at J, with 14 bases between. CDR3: CASSEFGTGENYGYTF. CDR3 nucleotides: TGTGCCAGCAGTGAATTTGGTACAGGAGAAAACTATGGCTACACCTTC.

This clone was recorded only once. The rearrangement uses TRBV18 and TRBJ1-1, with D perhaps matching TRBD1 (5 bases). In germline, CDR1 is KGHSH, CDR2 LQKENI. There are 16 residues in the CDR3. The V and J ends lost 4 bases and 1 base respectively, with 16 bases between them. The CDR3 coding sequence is TGTGCCAGCTCACGAGGGGCTGGGGTGTCGAACACTGAAGCTTTCTTT. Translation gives CASSRGAGVSNTEAFF.

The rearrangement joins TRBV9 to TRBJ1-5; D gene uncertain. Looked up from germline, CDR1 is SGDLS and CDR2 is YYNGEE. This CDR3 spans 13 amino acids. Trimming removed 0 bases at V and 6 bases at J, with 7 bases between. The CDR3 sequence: CASSVDMAQPQHF. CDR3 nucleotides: TGTGCCAGCAGCGTAGATATGGCTCAGCCCCAGCATTTT. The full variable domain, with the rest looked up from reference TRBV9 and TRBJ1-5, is DSGVTQTPKHLITATGQRVTLRCSPRSGDLSVYWYQQSLDQGLQFLIQYYNGEERAKGNILERFSAQQFPDLHSELNLSSLELGDSALYFCASSVDMAQPQHFGDGTRLSIL.

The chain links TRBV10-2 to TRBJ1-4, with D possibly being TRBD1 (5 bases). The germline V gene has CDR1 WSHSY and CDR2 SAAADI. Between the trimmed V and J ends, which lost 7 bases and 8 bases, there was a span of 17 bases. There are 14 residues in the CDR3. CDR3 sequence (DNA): TGCGCCAGCACCGACTTAGGGCCAGGGGAAAAACTGTTTTTT. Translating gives CASTDLGPGEKLFF.

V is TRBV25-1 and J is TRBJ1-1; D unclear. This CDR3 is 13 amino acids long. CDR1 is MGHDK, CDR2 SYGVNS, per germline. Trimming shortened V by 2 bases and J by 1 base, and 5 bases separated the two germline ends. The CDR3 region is CASSEGGNTEAFF. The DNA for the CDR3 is TGTGCCAGCAGTGAAGGAGGGAACACTGAAGCTTTCTTT.

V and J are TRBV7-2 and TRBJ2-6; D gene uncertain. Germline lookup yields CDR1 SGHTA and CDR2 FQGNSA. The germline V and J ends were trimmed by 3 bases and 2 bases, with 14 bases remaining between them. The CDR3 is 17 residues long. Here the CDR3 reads CASSFVLRFPGANVLTF. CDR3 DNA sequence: TGTGCCAGCAGCTTTGTGCTCAGGTTCCCTGGGGCCAACGTCCTGACTTTC.